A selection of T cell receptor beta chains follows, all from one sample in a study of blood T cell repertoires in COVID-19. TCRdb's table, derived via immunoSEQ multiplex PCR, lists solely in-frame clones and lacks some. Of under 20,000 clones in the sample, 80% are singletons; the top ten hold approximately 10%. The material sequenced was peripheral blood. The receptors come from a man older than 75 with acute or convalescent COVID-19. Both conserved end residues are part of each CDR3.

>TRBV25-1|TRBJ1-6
CASSGDRGNDSPLHF
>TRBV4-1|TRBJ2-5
CASSQGQGRETQYF
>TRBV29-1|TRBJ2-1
CSVATGAYNEQFF
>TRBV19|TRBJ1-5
CATHSLGSGNQPQHF
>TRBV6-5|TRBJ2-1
CASSRLAGEYNEQFF
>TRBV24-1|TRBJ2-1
CATSSASGGNEQFF
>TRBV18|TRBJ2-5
CASSPTLAVQETQYF
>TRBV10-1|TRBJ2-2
CASSEGQTSTGELFF
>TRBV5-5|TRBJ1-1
CASSLGRGNTEAFF
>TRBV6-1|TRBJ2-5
CASRDPPRETQYF
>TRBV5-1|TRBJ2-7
CASSPDTGGSYEQYF
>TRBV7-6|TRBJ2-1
CASSLGTLPNEQFF
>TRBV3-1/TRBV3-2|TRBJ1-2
CASSATGTGANYGYTF
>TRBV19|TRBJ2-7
CASSMGAGDFFQVYF
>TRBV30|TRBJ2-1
CAWSKVETAIF
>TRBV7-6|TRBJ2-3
CASSPLIAGTDTQYF
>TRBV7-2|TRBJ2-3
CASSPRGLAGGDTQYF
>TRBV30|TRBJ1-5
CAWSGLTGGANQPQHF
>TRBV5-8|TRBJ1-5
CASAARDRPRAQHF
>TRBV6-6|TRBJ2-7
CASQGLAGGITYEQYF
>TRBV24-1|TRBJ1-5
CATSDRGGASQPQHF